The 32 T cell receptor beta chains below were found in one sample sequenced in a study of blood T cells in healthy people across ages. Next came a second PCR, run for about 7 to 12 cycles, which used a sample-barcoded 5' primer along with a J-beta primer mix. TCRdb ran MiXCR on the 5' RACE reads and lists one entry per CDR3 protein. The sample includes 650,000 to 800,000 distinct CDR3 sequences, over 40% of them seen just once. Sequencing used blood. These receptors came from a woman older than 75 in good health.

A word on this clonotype: One end of the junction fails to match germline, which may point to a read error. The chain combines TRBV9 with TRBJ2-1, with no clear D. This CDR3 contains 15 residues. CDR1 and CDR2 from the germline V gene are SGDLS and YYNGEE. CDR3 in DNA: TGTGCCAGCAGCGTAGTATCGAGCTCCAACAATGAGCAGTTCTTC. It yields the protein CASSVVSSSNNEQFF.

The J gene is TRBJ2-1, the V gene TRBV15; possible D gene TRBD2, 7 bases. Between the trimmed V and J ends, which lost 0 bases and 5 bases, there was a span of 14 bases. From germline, CDR1 is LNHNV and CDR2 YYDKDF (reference sequence). This CDR3 comprises 16 residues. CDR3 residues: CATSREGGTINNEQFF. CDR3 sequence (DNA): TGTGCCACCAGCAGAGAGGGGGGGACAATAAACAATGAGCAGTTCTTC.

This clonotype has a handful of counts. V and J are TRBV7-2 and TRBJ1-6, with TRBD1 identical over 8 bases. J gave up 6 bases and V 3 bases, and 4 bases lay outside the gene matches. The CDR3 is 15 residues long. The germline CDR1 and CDR2 sequences are SGHTA and FQGNSA. The CDR3 reads CASSFGTGSNSPLHF. The CDR3 DNA reads TGTGCCAGCAGCTTCGGGACAGGAAGTAATTCACCCCTCCACTTT.

This clonotype was recorded many times. The CDR3 loop reads CASSLEGHYSYEQYF. CDR3 DNA sequence: TGTGCCAGCAGTTTAGAGGGACACTACTCCTACGAGCAGTACTTC. V gene TRBV12-3 or TRBV12-4 combines with J gene TRBJ2-7; tentatively, D is TRBD1 (6 bases). Deletions cut 1 base from V and 0 bases from J, with 10 bases between. CDR3 length equals 15 residues.

The J gene is TRBJ1-1, the V gene TRBV9; D gene unclear. The CDR3 contains 15 residues. Germline V CDR1 and CDR2: SGDLS, YYNGEE. V dropped 3 bases and J dropped 0 bases, with 12 bases sitting between them. The CDR3 DNA reads as TGTGCCAGCAGCGCCGAAATCCATATGAACACTGAAGCTTTCTTT. It yields the protein CASSAEIHMNTEAFF. Full variable domain (missing parts from reference TRBV9 and TRBJ1-1): DSGVTQTPKHLITATGQRVTLRCSPRSGDLSVYWYQQSLDQGLQFLIQYYNGEERAKGNILERFSAQQFPDLHSELNLSSLELGDSALYFCASSAEIHMNTEAFFGQGTRLTVV.

The chain employs TRBV2 and TRBJ1-5; 7 positions match TRBD1. Germline values: CDR1 SNHLY, CDR2 FYNNEI. The CDR3 has 15 amino acids. After removal of 6 bases from V and 2 bases from J, the junction contained 7 bases not matched to a gene. Here the CDR3 reads CASRAGQVGNQPQHF. The CDR3 bases are TGTGCCAGCAGAGCTGGACAGGTAGGCAATCAGCCCCAGCATTTT.

Comment on this clonotype: Since a much larger clone is just one base distant, this may be a read error. This chain uses TRBV30 with TRBJ2-3; D not certain. This CDR3 contains 11 residues. Per germline, CDR1 GTSNPN and CDR2 SVGIG (reference sequence). V shed 5 bases and J shed 7 bases, with 10 bases lying between them. This CDR3 is CAWPGGYTQYF. CDR3 DNA sequence: TGTGCCTGGCCCGGTGGTTATACGCAGTATTTT.

This clonotype came up many times. The chain carries TRBV27 and TRBJ1-6, with D unresolved. This CDR3 has 12 amino acids. Germline CDR1 MNHEY, CDR2 SMNVEV (reference sequence). The V gene lost 8 bases and the J gene lost 7 bases, with 9 bases spanning the gap. The CDR3 loop is CASGLYNSPLHF. The CDR3 DNA is TGTGCCAGCGGGCTTTACAATTCACCCCTCCACTTT.

This chain joins TRBV20-1 and TRBJ2-7, with D possibly being TRBD2 (5 bases). The V end was cut by 1 base, the J end by 7 bases, with 17 bases between. This CDR3 region has 14 residues. CDR1 is DFQATT and CDR2 is SNEGSKA in the germline V gene (reference sequence). CDR3 residues: CSARGEAITGEQYF. The CDR3 nucleotides are TGCAGTGCTAGAGGCGAGGCCATTACGGGGGAGCAGTACTTC.

About this clonotype itself: This may be a read error: a much more frequent sequence differs by one nucleotide. The V gene is TRBV27, the J gene TRBJ2-1; D unresolved. Germline CDR1 is MNHEY and CDR2 is SMNVEV (reference sequence). The CDR3 sequence is 14 residues long. Trimming took 2 bases from V and 13 from J, leaving 18 bases between them. As DNA, the CDR3 is TGTGCCAGCAGTTTAAGTGGGGTTGCAGAGACCCAGTTCTTC. This sequence encodes CASSLSGVAETQFF.

This clonotype has a handful of counts. J is TRBJ2-1 and V is TRBV29-1, with 9 positions matching TRBD1. The CDR3 has 12 residues. Germline CDR1 reads SQVTM; CDR2 reads ANQGSEA. V lost 7 bases, J lost 6 bases, and 4 bases stayed unmatched. CDR3: CSAGTGSNEQFF. CDR3 nucleotides: TGCAGCGCTGGGACAGGGTCCAATGAGCAGTTCTTC.

This clonotype has more than one count but fewer than ten. J is TRBJ1-1 and V is TRBV20-1; D is perhaps TRBD1 (6 bases). The CDR3 extends over 12 amino acids. Trimming removed 5 bases from V and 9 bases from J, with 16 bases in between. Germline CDR1 DFQATT, CDR2 SNEGSKA (reference sequence). The CDR3 DNA reads as TGCAGTGCTCCCTCGGGGGCCAGAAAAGCTTTCTTT. Amino acids: CSAPSGARKAFF.

To note about this clonotype: A read error may explain this, as a much larger clone is one base away. The CDR3 sequence: CACSELKDASVETQYF. As DNA, the CDR3 is TGTGCCTGCAGTGAATTAAAGGACGCTAGCGTAGAGACCCAGTACTTC. This sequence joins TRBV25-1 and TRBJ2-5; weak D call: TRBD2 (6 bases). The CDR3 runs 16 residues. CDR1 MGHDK and CDR2 SYGVNS come from the germline V gene.

Points on this clonotype: This may stem from a read error, because a much larger clone lies one nucleotide away. The CDR3: CASGLTGGNEQYF. CDR3 coding DNA: TGTGCCAGCGGCCTAACGGGGGGTAACGAGCAGTACTTC. V is TRBV14 and J is TRBJ2-7; 7 bases align to TRBD2. The V and J ends lost 8 bases and 5 bases, in that order; junction bases with no gene match: 9. The germline V gene has CDR1 SGHDN and CDR2 FVKESK. There are 13 residues in the CDR3.

This clonotype has just one count. One junction end disagrees with the germline gene, perhaps due to a read error. The CDR3 DNA follows: TGCGCCAGCAGCCCGACCCATACTAGCGACAATGAGCAGTGCTTC. Translating it yields CASSPTHTSDNEQCF. The rearrangement uses TRBV5-1 and TRBJ2-1; 7 bases fit TRBD2. Germline CDR1 reads SGHRS; CDR2 reads YFSETQ. This CDR3 is built from 15 residues.

This clonotype was counted ten times or more. V usage is TRBV28 and J usage is TRBJ2-4; 7 bases line up with TRBD1. This CDR3 is 14 amino acids long. The germline gives CDR1 MDHEN, CDR2 SYDVKM. V shed 9 bases, J shed 4 bases, and the junction held 9 bases outside the gene matches. In nucleotides, the CDR3 is TGTGCCAGTGCCCTGGACAGGCTAAAAAACATTCAGTACTTC. Translation gives CASALDRLKNIQYF.

V is TRBV7-9 and J is TRBJ1-6; 9 bases are shared with TRBD1. There are 16 residues in the CDR3. V shed 3 bases and J 6 bases; nucleotides not matched to a gene: 6. Germline V lookup: CDR1 SEHNR, CDR2 FQNEAQ (reference sequence). The CDR3 nucleotides read TGTGCCAGCAGCTTGTTTGGACAGGGGTCTAATTCACCCCTCCACTTT. Its protein product is CASSLFGQGSNSPLHF.

V usage is TRBV7-6 and J usage is TRBJ2-1; 10 bases match TRBD2. The V gene end was trimmed by 5 bases and the J gene end by 0 bases; junction bases not matched to a gene: 4. This CDR3 spans 16 amino acids. From germline, CDR1 is SGHVS and CDR2 FNYEAQ. The CDR3 nucleotides are TGTGCCAGCAGCCGGACTAGCGGTAGCTCCTACAATGAGCAGTTCTTC. Its translation is CASSRTSGSSYNEQFF.

This clonotype was counted many times. This sequence joins TRBV20-1 and TRBJ2-1; 8 bases match TRBD2. The CDR3 sequence is 14 residues long. With 0 bases clipped from V and 6 bases from J, the junction kept 4 bases outside the gene matches. Per germline, CDR1 DFQATT and CDR2 SNEGSKA (reference sequence). The CDR3 region has the DNA TGCAGTGCTAGAGATGCTAGCGGGTCCAATGAGCAGTTCTTC. Amino acid sequence: CSARDASGSNEQFF.

This clonotype was seen ten or more times. The V and J genes are TRBV5-1 and TRBJ2-1, with TRBD2 identical over 8 bases. Germline CDR1 reads SGHRS; CDR2 reads YFSETQ. CDR3 length: 15 residues. After removal of 1 base from V and 6 bases from J, the junction contained 6 bases not matched to a gene. CDR3 nucleotide sequence: TGCGCCAGCAGCTTGTCCAGCGGGGGTCGCAATGAGCAGTTCTTC. Translation: CASSLSSGGRNEQFF.

The V gene is TRBV2, the J gene TRBJ1-3, with D uncertain. The V end lost 11 bases, the J end lost 0 bases, and 11 bases lay between the germline ends. This CDR3 comprises 13 residues. From germline, CDR1 is SNHLY and CDR2 FYNNEI. CDR3 DNA sequence: TGTGCCGGCGCGACCTTCTCTGGAAACACCATATATTTT. Translation gives CAGATFSGNTIYF.

The chain joins TRBV5-1 to TRBJ2-1; the match to TRBD2 covers 12 bases. The CDR3 length is 14 residues. V trimming: 6 bases; J trimming: 6 bases; junction bases outside the gene matches: 4. The germline CDR1 and CDR2 sequences are SGHRS and YFSETQ. Written as DNA, the CDR3 is TGCGCCAGCAAAGGACTAGCGGGGTCCAATGAGCAGTTCTTC. This encodes CASKGLAGSNEQFF. Full variable domain (outside the CDR3, taken from reference TRBV5-1 and TRBJ2-1): KAGVTQTPRYLIKTRGQQVTLSCSPISGHRSVSWYQQTPGQGLQFLFEYFSETQRNKGNFPGRFSGRQFSNSRSEMNVSTLELGDSALYLCASKGLAGSNEQFFGPGTRLTVL.

Of note for this clonotype: A much bigger clone sits one base away, suggesting this may be a read error. The chain has TRBV27 and TRBJ2-5; 9 nucleotides align to TRBD1. The DNA end lines up better with TRBJ2-7; the J call may be wrong. This CDR3 spans 13 amino acids. CDR1 and CDR2 (germline): MNHEY, SMNVEV (reference sequence). CDR3 bases: TGTGCCGGCAGTACTAGACAGGGGGGCGAGCAGTACTTC. Translating it yields CAGSTRQGGEQYF.

In this sample, this clonotype turned up a few times. The chain employs TRBV7-9 and TRBJ1-1, with TRBD1 as a possible D gene (6 bases). The CDR3 runs 12 residues. V gave up 1 base and J gave up 10 bases, with 10 bases separating them. Germline CDR1 SEHNR, CDR2 FQNEAQ (reference sequence). The CDR3 DNA reads as TGTGCCAGCAGCTTAGAGGCGGGGGCAGCTTTCTTT. Its translation: CASSLEAGAAFF.

The chain links TRBV27 to TRBJ1-2; D unclear. The CDR3 runs to 15 residues. Germline CDR1 and CDR2: MNHEY and SMNVEV (reference sequence). V gave up 0 bases and J gave up 8 bases, with 16 bases separating them. CDR3 in amino acids: CASSLSKNSLGGYTF. CDR3 nucleotide sequence: TGTGCCAGCAGTTTATCGAAAAACAGCTTGGGCGGCTACACCTTC.

This clonotype appeared many times. V gene TRBV20-1 combines with J gene TRBJ2-5, with 10 positions matching TRBD2. Trimming cost V 5 bases and J 4 bases; bases outside gene matches: 13. Germline V gives CDR1 DFQATT, CDR2 SNEGSKA (reference sequence). The CDR3 is 16 residues long. The CDR3 sequence is CSAATPTSGVAETQYF. The CDR3 nucleotides read TGCAGTGCTGCCACTCCCACTAGCGGGGTAGCAGAGACCCAGTACTTC.

This chain connects TRBV25-1 to TRBJ2-3; tentatively, D is TRBD1 or TRBD2 (5 bases each). The V end was cut by 3 bases, the J end by 2 bases, with 12 bases between. This CDR3 is 15 amino acids long. CDR1 is MGHDK, CDR2 SYGVNS, per germline. CDR3: CASSDHRDVTDTQYF. The CDR3 nucleotides read TGTGCCAGCAGTGACCATAGGGACGTCACAGATACGCAGTATTTT.

The chain has TRBV4-1 and TRBJ2-7; possibly TRBD1 for D (6 bases). V lost 7 bases and J lost 2, with 21 bases in between. Germline-derived CDR1 and CDR2 are MGHRA and YSYEKL. The CDR3 runs to 16 residues. DNA of the CDR3: TGCGCCAGCAAACAACAGGCAGGGGATCCGACCTACGAGCAGTACTTC. Its translation is CASKQQAGDPTYEQYF.

The V gene is TRBV3-1, the J gene TRBJ2-3, with D possibly being TRBD1 (6 bases). The CDR3 spans 14 residues. From germline, CDR1 is LGHDT and CDR2 YNNKEL (reference sequence). V shed 4 bases and J shed 4 bases, with 12 bases lying between them. CDR3 sequence reads: CASSRRTDADTQYF. The CDR3 nucleotides are TGTGCCAGCAGCCGGCGGACAGACGCAGATACGCAGTATTTT.

The gene calls are TRBV28 and TRBJ2-3, with unresolved D. The CDR3 length is 12 residues. From germline, CDR1 is MDHEN and CDR2 SYDVKM. V shed 4 bases and J shed 6 bases, with 8 bases lying between them. CDR3 loop: CASSSFLDTQYF. CDR3 DNA: TGTGCCAGCAGTTCCTTTTTGGATACGCAGTATTTT. Looking up the rest from reference TRBV28 and TRBJ2-3 gives the full variable domain: DVKVTQSSRYLVKRTGEKVFLECVQDMDHENMFWYRQDPGLGLRLIYFSYDVKMKEKGDIPEGYSVSREKKERFSLILESASTNQTSMYLCASSSFLDTQYFGPGTRLTVL.

The chain is built from TRBV25-1 and TRBJ2-4; 9 nucleotides match TRBD2. From germline, CDR1 is MGHDK and CDR2 SYGVNS. V dropped 4 bases and J dropped 13; count of bases not matched to a gene: 14. The CDR3 is 15 amino acids. The CDR3 loop reads CASSGGRVWREAQYF. The CDR3 DNA follows: TGTGCCAGCAGTGGCGGGAGGGTGTGGAGAGAGGCCCAGTACTTC.

J is TRBJ1-4 and V is TRBV7-8, with TRBD1 matching over 9 bases. CDR1 SGHVS and CDR2 FQNEAQ come from the germline V gene. V gave up 4 bases and J gave up 10 bases; unmatched junction bases: 13. The CDR3 runs to 16 residues. CDR3 sequence reads: CASSSDRGLPKGKLFF. The CDR3 DNA is TGTGCCAGCAGCTCGGACAGGGGACTCCCAAAGGGAAAACTGTTTTTT.